Many counts were recorded for the clone carrying this T cell receptor (beta chain). Its target is unknown. These data originate in a study of spatial heterogeneity in lung cancer. Overall study findings and caveats: Intratumoral expanded alpha and beta TCR counts were found to track tumor mutation counts.

Indicated time point: sample taken at primary tumor resection. Patients with untreated early-stage non-small cell lung cancer, numbering some 72, were the donors. Sequencing covered unsorted whole RNA taken from tumor, nontumor lung or frozen PBMC. TCRdb ran MiXCR on the 5' RACE reads and lists one entry per CDR3 protein. Seen here are 100,000 or so distinct CDR3 sequences, around 4.3% observed once, and the top ten hold approximately 21%. The germline V gene has CDR1 MGHRA and CDR2 YSYEKL. V lost 2 bases and J lost 10, with 15 bases in between. This CDR3 is built from 14 residues. Specimen: lung tumor tissue, collected at surgery. This chain uses TRBV4-1 with TRBJ2-1, with D perhaps matching TRBD1 (5 bases). The clonotype comes from a male donor with early-stage non-small cell lung cancer. Here the CDR3 DNA reads TGCGCCAGCAGCCAAAATTGGGGCGCGGCCGAGCAGTTCTTC. Its translation: CASSQNWGAAEQFF.